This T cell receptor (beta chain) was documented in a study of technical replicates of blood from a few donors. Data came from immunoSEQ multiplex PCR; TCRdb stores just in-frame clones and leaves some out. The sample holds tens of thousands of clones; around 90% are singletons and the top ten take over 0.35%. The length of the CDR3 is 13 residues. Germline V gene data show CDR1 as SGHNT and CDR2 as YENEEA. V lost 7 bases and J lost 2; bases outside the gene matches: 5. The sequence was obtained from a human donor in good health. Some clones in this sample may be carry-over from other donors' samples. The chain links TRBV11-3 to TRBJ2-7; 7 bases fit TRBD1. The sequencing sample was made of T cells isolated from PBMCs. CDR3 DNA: TGTGCCAGCACCCCGGGACAGACCTACGAGCAGTACTTC. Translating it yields CASTPGQTYEQYF.